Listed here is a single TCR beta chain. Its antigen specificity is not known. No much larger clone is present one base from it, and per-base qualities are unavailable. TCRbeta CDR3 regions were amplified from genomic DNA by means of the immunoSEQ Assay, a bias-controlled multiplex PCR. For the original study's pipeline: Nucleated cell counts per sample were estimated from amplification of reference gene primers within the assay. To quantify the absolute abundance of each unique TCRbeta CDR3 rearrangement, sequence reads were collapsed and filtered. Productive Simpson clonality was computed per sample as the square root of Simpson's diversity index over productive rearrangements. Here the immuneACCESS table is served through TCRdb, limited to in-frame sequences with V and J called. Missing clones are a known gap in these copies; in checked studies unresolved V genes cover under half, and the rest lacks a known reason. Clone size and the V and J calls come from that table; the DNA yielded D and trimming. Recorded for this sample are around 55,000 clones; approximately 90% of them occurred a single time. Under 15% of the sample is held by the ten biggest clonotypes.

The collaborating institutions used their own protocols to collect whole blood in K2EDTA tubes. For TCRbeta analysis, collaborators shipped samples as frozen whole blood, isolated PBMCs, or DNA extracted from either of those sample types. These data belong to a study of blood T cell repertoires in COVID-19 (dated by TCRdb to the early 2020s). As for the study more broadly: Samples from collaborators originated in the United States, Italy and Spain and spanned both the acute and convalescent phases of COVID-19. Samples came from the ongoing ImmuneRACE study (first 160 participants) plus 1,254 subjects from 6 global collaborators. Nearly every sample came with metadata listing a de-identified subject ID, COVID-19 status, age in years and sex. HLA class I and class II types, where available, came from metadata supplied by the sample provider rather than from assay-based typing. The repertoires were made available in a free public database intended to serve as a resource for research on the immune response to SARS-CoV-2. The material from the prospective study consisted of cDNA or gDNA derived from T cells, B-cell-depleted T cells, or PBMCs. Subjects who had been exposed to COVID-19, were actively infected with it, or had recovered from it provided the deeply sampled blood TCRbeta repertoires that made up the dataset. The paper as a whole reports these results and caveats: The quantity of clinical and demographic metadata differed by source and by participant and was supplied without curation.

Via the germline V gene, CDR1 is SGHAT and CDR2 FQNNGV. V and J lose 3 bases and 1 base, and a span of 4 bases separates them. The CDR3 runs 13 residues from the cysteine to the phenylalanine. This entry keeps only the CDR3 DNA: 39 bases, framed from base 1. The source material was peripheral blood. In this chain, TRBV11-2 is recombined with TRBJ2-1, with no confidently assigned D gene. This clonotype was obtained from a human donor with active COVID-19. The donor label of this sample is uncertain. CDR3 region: CASSLRSYNEQFF. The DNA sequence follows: TGTGCCAGCAGCTTGAGGTCCTACAATGAGCAGTTCTTC. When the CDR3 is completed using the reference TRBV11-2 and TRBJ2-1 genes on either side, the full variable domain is EAGVAQSPRYKIIEKRQSVAFWCNPISGHATLYWYQQILGQGPKLLIQFQNNGVVDDSQLPKDRFSAERLKGVDSTLKIQPAKLEDSAVYLCASSLRSYNEQFFGPGTRLTVL.